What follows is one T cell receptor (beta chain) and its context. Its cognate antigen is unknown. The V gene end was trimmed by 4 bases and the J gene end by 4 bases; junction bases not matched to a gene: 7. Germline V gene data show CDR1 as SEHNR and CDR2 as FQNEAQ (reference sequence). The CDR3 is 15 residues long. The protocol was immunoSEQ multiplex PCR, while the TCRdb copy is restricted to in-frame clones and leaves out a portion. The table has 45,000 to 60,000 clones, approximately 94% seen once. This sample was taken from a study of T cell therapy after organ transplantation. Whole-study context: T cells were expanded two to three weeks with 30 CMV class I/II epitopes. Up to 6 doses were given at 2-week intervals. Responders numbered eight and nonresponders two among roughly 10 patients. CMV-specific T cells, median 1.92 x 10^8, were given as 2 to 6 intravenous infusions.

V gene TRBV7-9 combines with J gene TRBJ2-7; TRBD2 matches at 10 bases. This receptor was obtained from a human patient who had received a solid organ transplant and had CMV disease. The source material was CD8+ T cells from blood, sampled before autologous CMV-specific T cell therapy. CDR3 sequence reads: CASSSLAGVRYEQYF. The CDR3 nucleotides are TGTGCCAGCAGCTCCCTAGCGGGAGTAAGGTACGAGCAGTACTTC.